This TCR beta chain comes out of a study of shared clonotypes between healthy human individuals (dated by TCRdb to about 2020). At the level of the whole study: The cohort included three men and a couple of women between 18 and 49 years of age. Per donor, leukapheresis produced somewhere between about 0.94 and 10 billion PBMCs. For each donor, three plates each were used for CD4 naive and CD4 memory, two plates were used for CD8 naive, and one plate was used for CD8 memory. Libraries were prepared and TCR repertoires were sequenced by different laboratories using diverse techniques, in order to increase sequencing depth and limit assay-specific biases. The study deeply sequenced blood TCR repertoires of about 5 healthy adults to estimate repertoire size and the extent of clonotype sharing between individuals.

Notes on this clone: No antigen is known for it. No per-base quality is available; no much larger clone lies one base away.

TCR CDR3 regions were amplified from genomic DNA by multiplex PCR using the deep immunoSEQ assay. Extracted genomic DNA from each cell subset was spread evenly across all wells of several immunoSEQ 96-well plates, with each plate serving as a replicate. For sorted subsets, around 0.2 ug of genomic DNA, equivalent to about 30,000 T cell genomes, went into each replicate PCR. Purified libraries were measured with a Qubit 3.0 fluorometer, size-checked on a Bioanalyzer 2100, and measured again with the KAPA Library Quantification kit. Every immunoSEQ 96-well plate was sequenced on a dedicated single-read 150-cycle Illumina NextSeq 550 flow cell. Per the authors' processing: Because the immunoSEQ output included only junctional sequences and no quality scores, the filtering could not be the same as the filtering used for full-length reads. To assign V/J genes and CDR3, sequences were annotated using PyIR, a Python wrapper for IgBLAST v1.9, with IMGT germline references. Reads were removed for weak V/J assignments (E-value above 1e-6), missing CDR3, stop codons, out-of-frame junctions, or ambiguous translated residues. A V3J clonotype was defined by an identical inferred V gene, J gene, and CDR3 amino acid sequence. To compute the percentage overlap between repertoires, the number of shared unique clonotypes was divided by the size of the smaller repertoire. Repertoire richness was assessed with RTK rarefaction, the Chao1 estimator, and Recon v2.1 estimates of unobserved clonotypes. Generation probabilities for all TCRbeta clonotypes obtained by the gDNA method from a handful of donors were computed using OLGA. TCRdb limited this immuneACCESS table to in-frame rearrangements with V and J called. A share of clones is missing; checked studies link under half to unresolved V genes, and the rest is unexplained. The V and J calls and clone size were taken over from that table, and D and trimming were inferred from the DNA. The sample profile shows about 1,900,000 clones; about 95% of them were found once. 1.2% of the sample is in the top ten clones.

General study outcomes and caveats: The small number of donors limited the genetic and exposure-history diversity represented. Only blood was sampled, and tissue TCR repertoires likely differ from those in blood. Compared with non-shared clonotypes, the clonotypes found in all four sorted-subset donors had higher generation probabilities. Pairwise subsampling led to the expectation that sequencing depth would affect the degree of clonotype sharing among donors. Naive subsets generally had larger estimated clonotype richness than memory subsets did. About 5% of naive CD4, 3.5% of naive CD8, approximately 2.2% of memory CD4, and 0.4% of memory CD8 clonotypes were shared across several donors. Even with the large sequencing depth, rarefaction of the sorted-subset datasets indicated that sequencing was incomplete.

From a lookup of the germline V gene, CDR1 and CDR2 are SNHLY and FYNNEI. Germline trimming: 8 bases from V, 6 bases from J; junction bases outside gene matches: 14. The CDR3 spans 15 residues, from the cysteine through the phenylalanine. Left in the record is the CDR3 DNA by itself, 45 bases read in frame from the first base. For the CD8 naive samples, CD45RO-negative cells were positively selected for CCR7, yielding a CD45RA+CCR7+ population from which TemRA cells were excluded. The donors were healthy, HIV-negative adults who had no recently reported acute infections or vaccinations. Every donor was a Caucasian adult residing in Nashville, Tennessee, USA. After blood collection by leukapheresis, PBMCs were isolated using Ficoll-Histopaque density gradient centrifugation and then cryopreserved in the vapor phase of liquid nitrogen. Purity and quantity of every magnetically sorted T cell population were checked by analytical flow cytometry. Genomic DNA was isolated from every sorted fraction and measured by UV absorbance on a Nanodrop 2000c.

This chain is built from TRBV2 and TRBJ2-3; 7 bases in between match TRBD1. The sample consisted of naive CD8+ T cells sorted from blood. The sample's cell subset or site label, decoded: CD45RA+CCR7+. The source of this sequence is a man aged 18 to 30 in good health. This receptor has the CDR3 CASATTGMASDTQYF. Here is the DNA: TGTGCCAGCGCCACGACAGGGATGGCATCGGATACGCAGTATTTT.